The 9 T cell receptor beta chains given below trace back to one sample, sequenced in a study of identical twins' blood T cells. In TCRdb, the 5' RACE reads were re-called with MiXCR into one record per CDR3 protein. The repertoire consists of 300,000 to 400,000 distinct CDR3 sequences, with over 25% occurring once and the leading ten covering more than 5.5%. The sample taken for sequencing was PBMCs. These receptors came from a woman between 18 and 50 years old in good health.

V and J are TRBV5-5 and TRBJ1-1; 7 nucleotides match TRBD1. The CDR3 is 17 amino acids. Germline-derived CDR1 and CDR2 are SGHKS and YYEKEE (reference sequence). V gave up 0 bases and J gave up 7 bases; unmatched junction bases: 15. The CDR3 bases are TGTGCCAGCAGCTTGGGGTCGGGGACAGCGATAAACCATGAAGCTTTCTTT. Protein product: CASSLGSGTAINHEAFF.

This rearrangement joins TRBV6-5 to TRBJ2-7, with 7 positions matching TRBD1. The CDR3 has 16 amino acids. V gave up 2 bases and J gave up 5 bases; unmatched junction bases: 12. From germline, CDR1 is MNHEY and CDR2 SVGAGI. The CDR3 is CASSYTRGSTAHEQYF. The DNA of the CDR3 is TGTGCCAGCAGTTACACCAGGGGGAGTACGGCCCACGAGCAGTACTTC.

This clonotype occurred a few times. The chain uses TRBV29-1 and TRBJ2-1; tentatively, D is TRBD2 (6 bases). The germline V and J ends were trimmed by 4 bases and 7 bases, with 14 bases remaining between them. This CDR3 contains 13 residues. Per the germline V gene, CDR1 is SQVTM and CDR2 is ANQGSEA. This CDR3 reads CSVVGGIENEQFF. The CDR3 region has the DNA TGCAGCGTTGTCGGCGGGATTGAGAATGAGCAGTTCTTC.

This clonotype was found a few times. This rearrangement joins TRBV29-1 to TRBJ1-5, with D possibly being TRBD1 (5 bases). V was pared by 7 bases and J by 10 bases, with 17 bases between. Germline V lookup: CDR1 SQVTM, CDR2 ANQGSEA. This CDR3 is built from 12 residues. The CDR3 is CSATGDSGPQHF. In nucleotides, the CDR3 is TGCAGCGCCACAGGCGATTCAGGACCCCAGCATTTT.

The chain recombines TRBV7-8 with TRBJ1-1, with D tentatively TRBD1 (6 bases). This CDR3 is built from 15 residues. The germline gives CDR1 SGHVS, CDR2 FQNEAQ. V shed 4 bases and J shed 4 bases, with 16 bases lying between them. CDR3 in DNA: TGTGCCAGCAGCTACCTGGCGGGGGGCGGCACTGAAGCTTTCTTT. Amino acids: CASSYLAGGGTEAFF.

The genes are TRBV11-2 and TRBJ1-2; D perhaps matches TRBD1 (5 bases). The CDR3 contains 13 residues. From germline, CDR1 is SGHAT and CDR2 FQNNGV. The ends were cut back, 10 bases at V and 4 bases at J, with 16 bases in the middle. The CDR3 spells CAIREPGLYGYTF. The DNA for the CDR3 is TGTGCCATACGCGAACCAGGGCTCTATGGCTACACCTTC.

A few counts support this clonotype. This may be a read error, as it is one base from a much larger clone. The chain combines TRBV28 with TRBJ1-2, with 8 bases lining up with TRBD1. The germline CDR1 and CDR2 sequences are MDHEN and SYDVKM. This CDR3 has 13 residues. CDR3 region: CASRDRANYGHTF. The CDR3 DNA is TGTGCCAGCAGGGACAGGGCCAACTATGGCCACACCTTC.

This clonotype has only a few counts. The chain links TRBV5-1 to TRBJ1-4; D unclear. The CDR3 is 13 amino acids. Trimming took off 0 bases at V and 10 bases at J, with 10 bases between the two ends. Germline V gene lookup returns CDR1 SGHRS and CDR2 YFSETQ. In DNA form, the CDR3 reads TGCGCCAGCAGCTTGGACGGGGATGTAAAACTGTTTTTT. Its protein is CASSLDGDVKLFF.

The V and J genes are TRBV27 and TRBJ1-1; no reliable D call. V lost 2 bases to trimming and J lost 4 bases, with 11 bases between them. The CDR3 sequence is 14 residues long. Per the germline V gene, CDR1 is MNHEY and CDR2 is SMNVEV (reference sequence). In DNA, the CDR3 is TGTGCCAGCAGTTTAGGGCTATTGAGCACTGAAGCTTTCTTT. It is translated as CASSLGLLSTEAFF.